This TCR beta chain was recorded in a study of blood T cell repertoires in COVID-19 (dated by TCRdb to between 2020 and 2021). Describing the broader study: Samples from collaborators originated in the United States, Italy and Spain and spanned both the acute and convalescent phases of COVID-19. Subjects who had been exposed to COVID-19, were actively infected with it, or had recovered from it provided the deeply sampled blood TCRbeta repertoires that made up the dataset. The samples were drawn from two sources: the first 160 participants of the ongoing ImmuneRACE study, and 950 to 1,500 subjects contributed by 6 global collaborators. The repertoires were made available in a free public database intended to serve as a resource for research on the immune response to SARS-CoV-2. Where available, HLA class I and class II types were obtained from metadata supplied by the sample provider rather than from assay-based typing. Nearly every sample came with metadata listing a de-identified subject ID, COVID-19 status, age in years and sex. The material from the prospective study consisted of cDNA or gDNA derived from T cells, B-cell-depleted T cells, or PBMCs. Broad study findings and their caveats: How much clinical and demographic metadata was included differed by source and by participant, and the metadata was provided uncurated.

CDR1 SQVTM and CDR2 ANQGSEA are derived from the germline V gene. Measured from the cysteine to the phenylalanine, the CDR3 is 14 residues long. Only the CDR3 part of the read is kept: 42 bases, read in frame from the first base. After removal of 4 bases from V and 3 bases from J, the junction retains 6 bases not matched to a gene. Worth noting for this clone: The antigen it recognizes is unknown. No base quality values were provided; no much bigger clone lies one nucleotide off.

TCRbeta CDR3 regions were amplified from genomic DNA using the immunoSEQ Assay, a bias-controlled multiplex PCR. The published analysis was carried out like this. Nucleated cell counts per sample were estimated from amplification of reference gene primers within the assay. To quantify the absolute abundance of each unique TCRbeta CDR3 rearrangement, sequence reads were collapsed and filtered. For each sample, productive Simpson clonality was calculated as the square root of Simpson's diversity index across productive rearrangements. TCRdb's version of the immuneACCESS table is confined to in-frame rearrangements and falls short of the full clone set. An unresolved V gene accounts for under half of the shortfall where checked; the remainder is of unknown origin. V, J and clone size are those of that table, while D and trimming were read from the DNA. The sample data list under 200,000 clones, and roughly 70% of these were observed just once. Clones ranked in the top ten supply less than 3% of the sample.

Collaborating institutions collected whole blood in K2EDTA tubes following their own protocols. For TCRbeta analysis, collaborators shipped samples in one of three forms: frozen whole blood, isolated PBMCs, or DNA extracted from either of those sample types. Sequenced: peripheral blood. The TCR sequence derives from a woman aged 80 or over with acute or convalescent COVID-19. Here the chain combines TRBV29-1 and TRBJ2-3; TRBD1 agrees with 8 junctional bases. The CDR3 protein: CSVGVRGLTDTQYF. The sequence in DNA is TGCAGCGTTGGCGTCAGGGGGCTTACAGATACGCAGTATTTT.